This T cell receptor (beta chain) derives from a study of shared clonotypes between healthy human individuals. All donors qualified as healthy HIV-negative adults and had experienced no recent acute infections or vaccinations. Germline V gene data show CDR1 as SNHLY and CDR2 as FYNNEI. The CDR3 length is 14 residues. The junction had 2 bases not matched to a gene; V was cut back by 6 bases and J by 1 base. Findings and caveats of the study: Compared with memory subsets, naive subsets generally had larger estimated richness.

Sorted-subset replicate PCR reactions contained roughly 200 ng DNA, corresponding to tens of thousands of T cell genomes. Assay: immunoSEQ multiplex PCR; the TCRdb copy retains only in-frame clones and omits some. The profile shows millions of clones, about 92% of them singletons. In the case of this clone: Antigen specificity is unknown. The same CDR3 is also encoded by other DNA sequences in this sample.

This chain uses TRBV2 with TRBJ1-1, with TRBD1 matching over 10 bases. The sample taken for sequencing was naive CD4+ T cells sorted from blood. As for subset: CD45RA+ positively selected. The sequence was obtained from a man between 18 and 29 years old in good health. The CDR3, as DNA: TGTGCCAGCAGAGGGACAGGGGCGAACACTGAAGCTTTCTTT. Encoded protein: CASRGTGANTEAFF.